What follows are 9 T cell receptor beta chains derived from one specimen sequenced in a study of blood T cell repertoires in COVID-19. TCRdb's table, derived via immunoSEQ multiplex PCR, lists solely in-frame clones and lacks some. The sample yields tens of thousands of clones, 90% seen once. The source material was peripheral blood. These receptors were taken from a woman older than 75 with active or convalescent COVID-19.

This chain joins TRBV15 and TRBJ1-4; tentative D call: TRBD1 (6 bases). The CDR3 loop spans 15 amino acids. The germline V gene has CDR1 LNHNV and CDR2 YYDKDF (reference sequence). Between the trimmed V and J ends, which lost 5 bases and 7 bases, there was a span of 17 bases. CDR3 residues: CATSVRQDFGEKLFF. CDR3 nucleotide sequence: TGTGCCACCAGCGTACGACAGGACTTCGGTGAAAAACTGTTTTTT. Variable domain in full (rest from reference TRBV15 and TRBJ1-4): DAMVIQNPRYQVTQFGKPVTLSCSQTLNHNVMYWYQQKSSQAPKLLFHYYDKDFNNEADTPDNFQSRRPNTSFCFLDIRSPGLGDTAMYLCATSVRQDFGEKLFFGSGTQLSVL.

The rearrangement joins TRBV11-3 to TRBJ2-1; D perhaps matches TRBD2 (6 bases). Germline V gives CDR1 SGHNT, CDR2 YENEEA. Trimming pared 2 bases from V and 6 bases from J, leaving 11 bases between. CDR3 length: 14 residues. CDR3 DNA: TGTGCCAGCAGCTTATCCCTGCGGGGCAATGAGCAGTTCTTC. Protein: CASSLSLRGNEQFF.

The V and J genes are TRBV6-2 or TRBV6-3 and TRBJ1-5; TRBD1 matches at 7 bases. The J segment lost 3 bases and the V segment lost 0 bases, leaving 11 bases of the junction unmatched. From germline, CDR1 is MNHEY and CDR2 SVGEGT. CDR3 length: 18 residues. DNA for the CDR3: TGTGCCAGCAGTTACTCGGGAACAGGGGCTCCGCTCAATCAGCCCCAGCATTTT. It codes for CASSYSGTGAPLNQPQHF.

The chain carries TRBV7-8 and TRBJ1-5; D possibly corresponds to TRBD1 (6 bases). The V and J ends lost 5 bases and 0 bases respectively, with 14 bases between them. The CDR3 spans 16 residues. The germline gives CDR1 SGHVS, CDR2 FQNEAQ. Here the CDR3 reads CASSPSQGYSNQPQHF. As DNA, the CDR3 is TGTGCCAGCAGCCCCTCACAGGGATATAGCAATCAGCCCCAGCATTTT.

The chain is built from TRBV19 and TRBJ1-5; D is ambiguous. CDR3 length: 14 residues. Germline V gives CDR1 LNHDA, CDR2 SQIVND (reference sequence). V was cut by 1 base and J by 2 bases, with 6 bases left in between. The CDR3 is CASSIAVRNQPQHF. CDR3 DNA: TGTGCCAGTAGTATAGCAGTTCGCAATCAGCCCCAGCATTTT. Based on the CDR3 plus reference TRBV19 and TRBJ1-5, the full variable domain is DGGITQSPKYLFRKEGQNVTLSCEQNLNHDAMYWYRQDPGQGLRLIYYSQIVNDFQKGDIAEGYSVSREKKESFPLTVTSAQKNPTAFYLCASSIAVRNQPQHFGDGTRLSIL.

This chain links TRBV12-3 or TRBV12-4 with TRBJ1-1; tentative D call: TRBD1 (5 bases). V was cut by 1 base and J by 7 bases, with 10 bases left in between. This CDR3 is built from 13 residues. The CDR3 bases are TGTGCCAGCAGTTTAGTTTCAGGGATTGAAGCTTTCTTT. Translation gives CASSLVSGIEAFF.

This chain links TRBV7-9 with TRBJ2-7, with D possibly TRBD1 on 5 matching bases. CDR1 is SEHNR, CDR2 FQNEAQ, per germline (reference sequence). CDR3 length: 15 amino acids. V was cut by 4 bases and J by 7 bases, with 20 bases left in between. The CDR3: CASSSMGQGSREQYF. DNA for the CDR3: TGTGCCAGCAGCTCCATGGGGCAGGGCTCGCGGGAGCAGTACTTC.

The chain couples TRBV28 to TRBJ2-7, with 7 bases that match TRBD2. V dropped 3 bases and J dropped 1; count of bases not matched to a gene: 9. Germline V gene sequence: CDR1 MDHEN, CDR2 SYDVKM. The CDR3 totals 16 residues. For the CDR3, the DNA is TGTGCCAGCAGTTTGGATATGATCGGGGGGTCCTACGAGCAGTACTTC. This sequence encodes CASSLDMIGGSYEQYF.

The genes are TRBV5-4 and TRBJ2-3, with 11 bases lining up with TRBD2. Trimming removed 2 bases from V and 5 bases from J; junction bases left unmatched: 10. This CDR3 is 17 amino acids long. Germline V gives CDR1 SGHNT, CDR2 YYREEE (reference sequence). The DNA of the CDR3 is TGTGCCAGCAGCTTTTACCTTAGCGGGGGGGCCCAAGATACGCAGTATTTT. Translated, it gives CASSFYLSGGAQDTQYF.